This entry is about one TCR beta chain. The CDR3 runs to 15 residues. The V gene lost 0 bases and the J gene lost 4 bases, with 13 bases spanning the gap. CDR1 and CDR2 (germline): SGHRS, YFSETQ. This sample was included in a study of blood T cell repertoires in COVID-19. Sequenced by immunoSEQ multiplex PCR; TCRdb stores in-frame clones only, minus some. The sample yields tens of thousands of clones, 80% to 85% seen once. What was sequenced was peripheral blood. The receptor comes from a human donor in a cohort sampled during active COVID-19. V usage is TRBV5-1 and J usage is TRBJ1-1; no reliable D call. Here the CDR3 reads CASSLDFRGFTEAFF. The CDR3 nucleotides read TGCGCCAGCAGCTTGGATTTTCGGGGTTTCACTGAAGCTTTCTTT.